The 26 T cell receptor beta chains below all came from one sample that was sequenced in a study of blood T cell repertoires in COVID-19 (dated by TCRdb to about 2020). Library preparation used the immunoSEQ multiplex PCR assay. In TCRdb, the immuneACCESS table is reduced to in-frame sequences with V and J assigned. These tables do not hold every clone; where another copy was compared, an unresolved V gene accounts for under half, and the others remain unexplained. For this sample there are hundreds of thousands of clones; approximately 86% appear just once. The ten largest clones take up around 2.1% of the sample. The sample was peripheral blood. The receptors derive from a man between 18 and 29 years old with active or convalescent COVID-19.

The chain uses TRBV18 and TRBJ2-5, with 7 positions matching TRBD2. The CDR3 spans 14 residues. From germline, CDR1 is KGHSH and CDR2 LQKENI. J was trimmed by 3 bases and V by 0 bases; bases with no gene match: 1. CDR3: CASSPPAGEETQYF. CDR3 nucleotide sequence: TGTGCCAGCTCACCACCTGCGGGGGAAGAGACCCAGTACTTC. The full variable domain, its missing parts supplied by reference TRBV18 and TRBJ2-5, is NAGVMQNPRHLVRRRGQEARLRCSPMKGHSHVYWYRQLPEEGLKFMVYLQKENIIDESGMPKERFSAEFPKEGPSILRIQQVVRGDSAAYFCASSPPAGEETQYFGPGTRLLVL.

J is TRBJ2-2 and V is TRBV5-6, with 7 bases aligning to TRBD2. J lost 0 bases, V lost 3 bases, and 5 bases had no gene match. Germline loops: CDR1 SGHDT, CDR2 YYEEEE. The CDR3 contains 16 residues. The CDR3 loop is CASSYELAPNTGELFF. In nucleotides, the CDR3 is TGTGCCAGCAGCTACGAACTAGCGCCGAACACCGGGGAGCTGTTTTTT.

CDR3 DNA: TGTGCCAGCAGTCTTCGGGACAGTATCGGCTATGGCTACACCTTC. Amino acid sequence: CASSLRDSIGYGYTF. The chain is built from TRBV3-1 (or the pseudogene TRBV3-2) and TRBJ1-2, with 7 bases identical to TRBD1. Germline V CDR1 and CDR2: LGHDT, YNNKEL (reference sequence). The CDR3 extends over 15 amino acids. Losses at the gene ends were 6 bases for V and 4 bases for J; bases not matched to a gene: 11.

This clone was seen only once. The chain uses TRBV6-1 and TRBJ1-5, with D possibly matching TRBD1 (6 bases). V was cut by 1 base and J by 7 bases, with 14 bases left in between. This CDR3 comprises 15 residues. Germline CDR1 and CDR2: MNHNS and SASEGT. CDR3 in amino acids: CASSEVGRGAQPQHF. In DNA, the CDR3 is TGTGCCAGCAGTGAAGTGGGTCGGGGGGCACAGCCCCAGCATTTT.

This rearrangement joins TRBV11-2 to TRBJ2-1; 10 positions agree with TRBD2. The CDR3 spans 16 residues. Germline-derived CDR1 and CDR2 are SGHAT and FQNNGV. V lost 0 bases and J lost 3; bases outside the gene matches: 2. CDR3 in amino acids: CASSLDPSGSYNEQFF. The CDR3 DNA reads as TGTGCCAGCAGCTTAGATCCTAGCGGGAGCTACAATGAGCAGTTCTTC.

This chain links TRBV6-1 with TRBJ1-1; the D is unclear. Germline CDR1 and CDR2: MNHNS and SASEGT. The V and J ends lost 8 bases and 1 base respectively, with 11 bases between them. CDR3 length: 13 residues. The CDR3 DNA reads TGTGCCAGCCGCCGACAAGGGAACACTGAAGCTTTCTTT. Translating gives CASRRQGNTEAFF.

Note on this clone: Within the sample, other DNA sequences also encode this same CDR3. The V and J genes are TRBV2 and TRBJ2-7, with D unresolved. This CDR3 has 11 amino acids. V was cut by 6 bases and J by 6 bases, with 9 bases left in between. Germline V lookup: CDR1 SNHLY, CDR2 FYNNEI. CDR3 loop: CASSAPGEQYF. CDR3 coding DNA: TGTGCCAGCAGCGCCCCCGGCGAGCAGTACTTC.

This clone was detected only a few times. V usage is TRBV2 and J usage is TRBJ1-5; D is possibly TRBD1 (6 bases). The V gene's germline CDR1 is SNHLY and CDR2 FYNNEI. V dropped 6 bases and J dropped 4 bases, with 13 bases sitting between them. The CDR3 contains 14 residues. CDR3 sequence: CASRRQALNQPQHF. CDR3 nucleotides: TGTGCCAGCAGGAGACAGGCTCTAAATCAGCCCCAGCATTTT. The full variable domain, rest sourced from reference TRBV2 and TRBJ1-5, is EPEVTQTPSHQVTQMGQEVILRCVPISNHLYFYWYRQILGQKVEFLVSFYNNEISEKSEIFDDQFSVERPDGSNFTLKIRSTKLEDSAMYFCASRRQALNQPQHFGDGTRLSIL.

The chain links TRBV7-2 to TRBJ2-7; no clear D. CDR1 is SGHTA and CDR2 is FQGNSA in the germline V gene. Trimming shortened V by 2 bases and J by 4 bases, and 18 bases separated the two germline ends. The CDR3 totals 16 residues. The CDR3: CASSLNGAVRSYEQYF. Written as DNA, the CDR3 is TGTGCCAGCAGCTTAAACGGCGCGGTTAGAAGTTACGAGCAGTACTTC.

CDR3 sequence reads: CASKAGWYNEQFF. CDR3 nucleotides: TGTGCCAGCAAGGCGGGATGGTACAATGAGCAGTTCTTC. The chain has TRBV28 and TRBJ2-1, with D possibly TRBD2 on 6 matching bases. V lost 7 bases to trimming and J lost 4 bases, with 11 bases between them. There are 13 residues in the CDR3. Germline CDR1 MDHEN, CDR2 SYDVKM.

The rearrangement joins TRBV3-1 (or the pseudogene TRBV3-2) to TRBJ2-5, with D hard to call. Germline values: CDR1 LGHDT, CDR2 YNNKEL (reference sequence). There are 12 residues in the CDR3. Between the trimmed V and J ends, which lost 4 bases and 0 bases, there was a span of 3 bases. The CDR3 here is CASSRDQETQYF. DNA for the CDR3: TGTGCCAGCAGCCGAGACCAAGAGACCCAGTACTTC.

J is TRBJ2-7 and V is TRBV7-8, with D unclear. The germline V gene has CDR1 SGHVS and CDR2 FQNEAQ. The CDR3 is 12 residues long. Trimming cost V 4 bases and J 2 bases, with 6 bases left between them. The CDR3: CASSSETYEQYF. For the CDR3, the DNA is TGTGCCAGCAGCTCTGAGACCTACGAGCAGTACTTC.

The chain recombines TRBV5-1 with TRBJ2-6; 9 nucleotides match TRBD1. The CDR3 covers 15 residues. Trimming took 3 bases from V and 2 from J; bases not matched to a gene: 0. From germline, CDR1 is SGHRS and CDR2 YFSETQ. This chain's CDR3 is CASSWTGAGANVLTF. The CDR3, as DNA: TGCGCCAGCAGCTGGACAGGGGCTGGGGCCAACGTCCTGACTTTC.

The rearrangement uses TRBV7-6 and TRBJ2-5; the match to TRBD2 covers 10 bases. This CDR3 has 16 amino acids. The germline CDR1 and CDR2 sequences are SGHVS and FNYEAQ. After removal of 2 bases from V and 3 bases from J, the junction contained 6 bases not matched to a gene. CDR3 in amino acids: CASSLLIGLAEETQYF. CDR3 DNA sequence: TGTGCCAGCAGCTTACTCATCGGACTAGCGGAAGAGACCCAGTACTTC. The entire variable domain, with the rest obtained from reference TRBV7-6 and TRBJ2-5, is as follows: GAGVSQSPRYKVTKRGQDVALRCDPISGHVSLYWYRQALGQGPEFLTYFNYEAQQDKSGLPNDRFSAERPEGSISTLTIQRTEQRDSAMYRCASSLLIGLAEETQYFGPGTRLLVL.

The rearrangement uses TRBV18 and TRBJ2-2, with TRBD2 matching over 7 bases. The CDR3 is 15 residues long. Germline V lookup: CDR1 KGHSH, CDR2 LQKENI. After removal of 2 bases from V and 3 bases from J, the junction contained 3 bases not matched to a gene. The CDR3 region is CASSPTGGDTGELFF. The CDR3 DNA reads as TGTGCCAGCTCACCAACGGGAGGCGACACCGGGGAGCTGTTTTTT.

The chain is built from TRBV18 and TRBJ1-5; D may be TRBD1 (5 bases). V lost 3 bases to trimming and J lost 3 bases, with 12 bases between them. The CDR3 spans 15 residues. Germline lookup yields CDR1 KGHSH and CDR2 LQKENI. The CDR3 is CASSPLRGTNQPQHF. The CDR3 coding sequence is TGTGCCAGCTCACCGCTTAGGGGCACCAATCAGCCCCAGCATTTT. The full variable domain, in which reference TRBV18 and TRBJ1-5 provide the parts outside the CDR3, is NAGVMQNPRHLVRRRGQEARLRCSPMKGHSHVYWYRQLPEEGLKFMVYLQKENIIDESGMPKERFSAEFPKEGPSILRIQQVVRGDSAAYFCASSPLRGTNQPQHFGDGTRLSIL.

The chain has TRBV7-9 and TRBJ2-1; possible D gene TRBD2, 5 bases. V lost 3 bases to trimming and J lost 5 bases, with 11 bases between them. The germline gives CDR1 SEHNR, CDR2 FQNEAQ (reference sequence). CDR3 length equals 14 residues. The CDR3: CASSLSSTHNEQFF. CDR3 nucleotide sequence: TGTGCCAGCAGCTTGTCTAGCACACACAATGAGCAGTTCTTC.

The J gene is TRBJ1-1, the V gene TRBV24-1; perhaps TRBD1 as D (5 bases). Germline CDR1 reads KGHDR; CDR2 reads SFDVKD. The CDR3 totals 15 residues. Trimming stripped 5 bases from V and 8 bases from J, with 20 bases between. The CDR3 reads CATSANDRRRAEAFF. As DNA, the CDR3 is TGTGCCACCAGTGCGAATGACAGAAGACGAGCGGAAGCTTTCTTT.

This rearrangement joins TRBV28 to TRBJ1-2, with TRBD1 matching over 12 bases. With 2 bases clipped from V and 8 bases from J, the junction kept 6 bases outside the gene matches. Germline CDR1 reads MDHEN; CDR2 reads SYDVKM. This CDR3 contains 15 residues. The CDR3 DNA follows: TGTGCCAGCAGTTTAGGGGGGACAGGGGGCGTGGGCTACACCTTC. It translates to CASSLGGTGGVGYTF.

CDR3 amino acids: CASSATMSQGNTIYF. The CDR3 DNA reads as TGTGCCAGTAGCGCGACTATGTCCCAAGGAAACACCATATATTTT. This rearrangement joins TRBV19 to TRBJ1-3; the D is unclear. This CDR3 is built from 15 residues. Trimming cost V 6 bases and J 4 bases, with 16 bases left between them. CDR1 is LNHDA and CDR2 is SQIVND in the germline V gene (reference sequence).

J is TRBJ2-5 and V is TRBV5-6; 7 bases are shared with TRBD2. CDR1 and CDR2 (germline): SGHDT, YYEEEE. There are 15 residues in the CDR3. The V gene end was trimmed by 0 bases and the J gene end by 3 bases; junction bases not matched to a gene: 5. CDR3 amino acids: CASSLVREYEETQYF. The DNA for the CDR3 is TGTGCCAGCAGCTTGGTGCGGGAGTACGAAGAGACCCAGTACTTC.

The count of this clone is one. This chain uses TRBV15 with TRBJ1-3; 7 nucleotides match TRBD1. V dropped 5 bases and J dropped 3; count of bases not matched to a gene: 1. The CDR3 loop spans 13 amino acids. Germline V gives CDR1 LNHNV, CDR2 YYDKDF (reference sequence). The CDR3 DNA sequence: TGTGCCACCAGCGGGGACAGTGGAAACACCATATATTTT. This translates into CATSGDSGNTIYF. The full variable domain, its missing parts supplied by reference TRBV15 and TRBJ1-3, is DAMVIQNPRYQVTQFGKPVTLSCSQTLNHNVMYWYQQKSSQAPKLLFHYYDKDFNNEADTPDNFQSRRPNTSFCFLDIRSPGLGDTAMYLCATSGDSGNTIYFGEGSWLTVV.

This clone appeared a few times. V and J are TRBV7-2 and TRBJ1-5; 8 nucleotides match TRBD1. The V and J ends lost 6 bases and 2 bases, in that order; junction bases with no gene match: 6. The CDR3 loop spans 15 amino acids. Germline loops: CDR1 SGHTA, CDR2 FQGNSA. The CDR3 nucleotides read TGTGCCAGCAGTCCCACAGGGGGGGGCAATCAGCCCCAGCATTTT. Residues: CASSPTGGGNQPQHF.

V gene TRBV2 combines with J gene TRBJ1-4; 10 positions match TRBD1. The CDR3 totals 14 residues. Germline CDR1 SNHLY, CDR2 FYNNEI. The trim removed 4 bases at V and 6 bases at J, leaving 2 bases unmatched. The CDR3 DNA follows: TGTGCCAGCAGTGTTGGGACAGGGGATGAAAAACTGTTTTTT. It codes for CASSVGTGDEKLFF.

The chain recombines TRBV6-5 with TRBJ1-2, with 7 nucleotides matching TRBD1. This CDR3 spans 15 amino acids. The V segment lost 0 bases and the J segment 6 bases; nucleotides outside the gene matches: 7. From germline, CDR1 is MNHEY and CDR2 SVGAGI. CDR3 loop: CASSYSRQGVHGYTF. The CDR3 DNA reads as TGTGCCAGCAGTTACTCTAGGCAGGGGGTGCATGGCTACACCTTC.

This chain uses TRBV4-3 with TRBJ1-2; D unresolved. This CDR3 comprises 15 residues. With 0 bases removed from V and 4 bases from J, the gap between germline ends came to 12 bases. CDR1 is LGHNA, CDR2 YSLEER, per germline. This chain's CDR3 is CASSQDRRPGYGYTF. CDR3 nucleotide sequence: TGCGCCAGCAGCCAAGATCGGCGGCCCGGCTATGGCTACACCTTC.